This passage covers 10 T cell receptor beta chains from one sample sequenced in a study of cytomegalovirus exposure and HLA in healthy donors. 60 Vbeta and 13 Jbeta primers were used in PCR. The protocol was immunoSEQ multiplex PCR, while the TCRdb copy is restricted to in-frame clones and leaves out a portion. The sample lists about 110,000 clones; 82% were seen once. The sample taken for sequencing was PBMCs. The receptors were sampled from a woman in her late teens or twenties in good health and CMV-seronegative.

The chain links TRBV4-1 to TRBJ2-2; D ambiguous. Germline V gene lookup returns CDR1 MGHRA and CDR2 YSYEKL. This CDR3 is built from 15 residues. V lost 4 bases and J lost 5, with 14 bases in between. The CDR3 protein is CASSPSSRWTGELFF. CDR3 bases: TGCGCCAGCAGCCCTTCCTCACGGTGGACCGGGGAGCTGTTTTTT.

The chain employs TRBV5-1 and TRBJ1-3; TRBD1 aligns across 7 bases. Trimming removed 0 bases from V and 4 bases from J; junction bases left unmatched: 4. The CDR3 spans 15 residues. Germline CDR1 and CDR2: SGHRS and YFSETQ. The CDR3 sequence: CASSLVRDRGNTIYF. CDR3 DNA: TGCGCCAGCAGCTTGGTACGGGACAGAGGAAACACCATATATTTT.

CDR3 sequence: CSARANEKLFF. The CDR3 DNA sequence: TGCAGTGCACGCGCTAATGAAAAACTGTTTTTT. The J gene is TRBJ1-4, the V gene TRBV20-1; D call uncertain. V was pared by 6 bases and J by 3 bases, with 5 bases between. Germline-derived CDR1 and CDR2 are DFQATT and SNEGSKA (reference sequence). The CDR3 extends over 11 amino acids.

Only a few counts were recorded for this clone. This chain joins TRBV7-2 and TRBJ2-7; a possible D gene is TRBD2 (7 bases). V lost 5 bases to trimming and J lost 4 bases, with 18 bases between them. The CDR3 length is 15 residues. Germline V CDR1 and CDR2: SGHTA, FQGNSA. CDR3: CASSQSRGGGYEQYV. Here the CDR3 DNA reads TGTGCCAGCAGCCAAAGTCGAGGGGGGGGGTACGAGCAGTACGTC.

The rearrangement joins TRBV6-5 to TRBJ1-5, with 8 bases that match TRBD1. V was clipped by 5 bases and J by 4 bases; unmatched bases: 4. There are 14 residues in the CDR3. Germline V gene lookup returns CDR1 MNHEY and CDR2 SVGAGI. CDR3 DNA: TGTGCCAGCAGTGCGGACAGGGAAAATCAGCCCCAGCATTTT. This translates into CASSADRENQPQHF.

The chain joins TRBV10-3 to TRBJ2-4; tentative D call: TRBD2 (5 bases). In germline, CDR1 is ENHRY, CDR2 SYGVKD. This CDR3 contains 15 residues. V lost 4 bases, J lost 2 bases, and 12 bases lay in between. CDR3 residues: CAISGGIGTKNIQYF. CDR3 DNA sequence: TGTGCCATCAGTGGAGGGATCGGGACCAAAAACATTCAGTACTTC.

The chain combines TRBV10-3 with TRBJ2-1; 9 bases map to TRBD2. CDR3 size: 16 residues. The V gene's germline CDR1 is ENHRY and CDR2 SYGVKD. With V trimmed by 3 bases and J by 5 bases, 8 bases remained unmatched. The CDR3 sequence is CAISDASGTTDNEQFF. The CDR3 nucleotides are TGTGCCATCAGTGATGCTAGCGGGACGACTGACAATGAGCAGTTCTTC.

The CDR3 loop is CSVEDRQGADNEQFF. The DNA of the CDR3 is TGCAGCGTTGAAGATCGACAGGGGGCTGACAATGAGCAGTTCTTC. J is TRBJ2-1 and V is TRBV29-1, with 10 bases identical to TRBD1. V gave up 0 bases and J gave up 5 bases; unmatched junction bases: 4. CDR1 SQVTM and CDR2 ANQGSEA come from the germline V gene. The CDR3 sequence is 15 residues long.

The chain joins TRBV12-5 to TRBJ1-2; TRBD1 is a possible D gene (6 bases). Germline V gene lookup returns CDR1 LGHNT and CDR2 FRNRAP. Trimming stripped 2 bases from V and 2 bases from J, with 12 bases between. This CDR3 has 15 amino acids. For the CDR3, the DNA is TGTGCTAGTGGTTTGACTGGAACAGGGAACTATGGCTACACCTTC. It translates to CASGLTGTGNYGYTF.

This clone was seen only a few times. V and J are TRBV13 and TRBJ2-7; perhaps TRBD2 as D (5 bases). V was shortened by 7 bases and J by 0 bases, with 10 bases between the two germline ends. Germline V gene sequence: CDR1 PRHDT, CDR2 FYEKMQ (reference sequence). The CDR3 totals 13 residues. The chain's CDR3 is CASMGASSYEQYF. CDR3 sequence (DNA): TGTGCCAGCATGGGAGCTAGCTCCTACGAGCAGTACTTC.